This T cell receptor beta chain was sequenced during a study of tumor-infiltrating lymphocytes in primary liver carcinoma. Study results and caveats: Because the samples were bulk unsorted, the study did not compare CD4+ and CD8+ repertoires. The top-250-clone fraction was significantly higher in tumors than in blood (p = 0.039).

A word on this clonotype: Its antigen is unknown.

Alongside blood RNA obtained from unsorted whole blood, germline DNA was also extracted. The V end was cut by 3 bases, the J end by 2 bases, with 11 bases between. This CDR3 is built from 13 residues. In germline, CDR1 is GTSNPN, CDR2 SVGIG (reference sequence). Reverse transcription of about 500 ng total RNA with a constant-region primer produced TCR beta cDNA. Slightly modified ARM-PCR served as the procedure for the TCR beta libraries. These libraries came from three rounds of nested multiplex PCR. Amplification in the first two PCR rounds was performed using TRBV1-TRBV30 forward primers and a C-beta reverse primer for approximately 10 cycles each. TCRdb itself ran the multiplex PCR reads through MiXCR, one entry per CDR3 protein. The repertoire holds a few hundred thousand distinct CDR3 sequences, around three fifths seen once, with about 18% in the top ten.

The sequenced sample was peripheral blood. The receptor's source is a young woman with primary liver carcinoma and hepatitis B virus infection. The chain uses TRBV30 and TRBJ2-7, with D uncertain. CDR3 residues: CAWRQATPYEQYF. DNA of the CDR3: TGTGCCTGGAGGCAAGCGACCCCCTACGAGCAGTACTTC.